This T cell receptor beta chain was observed in a study of T cells in Graves' hyperthyroidism and ophthalmopathy. Study results and caveats: The model made its ophthalmopathy prediction, and onset followed a median around six months later.

The CDR3 regions of TCR beta were amplified from RNA transcripts. The study used the HTBI primer set for a first-round RT-PCR of the TCR CDR3. Via MiXCR, TCRdb re-called the multiplex PCR reads, giving one row per CDR3 protein. The data contain roughly 500,000 distinct CDR3 sequences, 35% to 55% of them seen just once; the ten biggest clones take up under 20%. Comment on this clonotype: What it binds is not known.

Per germline, CDR1 SGHTA and CDR2 FQGTGA. V was cut by 5 bases and J by 1 base, with 11 bases left in between. This CDR3 comprises 14 residues. J is TRBJ1-2 and V is TRBV7-3; no reliable D call. The clonotype comes from an adult woman with Graves' disease, either hyperthyroidism or ophthalmopathy (not recorded which). The source material was peripheral blood or thyroid tissue (not recorded which). The CDR3 is CASSPGSLNYGYTF. Written as DNA, the CDR3 is TGTGCCAGCAGCCCGGGGAGTCTTAACTATGGCTACACCTTC.